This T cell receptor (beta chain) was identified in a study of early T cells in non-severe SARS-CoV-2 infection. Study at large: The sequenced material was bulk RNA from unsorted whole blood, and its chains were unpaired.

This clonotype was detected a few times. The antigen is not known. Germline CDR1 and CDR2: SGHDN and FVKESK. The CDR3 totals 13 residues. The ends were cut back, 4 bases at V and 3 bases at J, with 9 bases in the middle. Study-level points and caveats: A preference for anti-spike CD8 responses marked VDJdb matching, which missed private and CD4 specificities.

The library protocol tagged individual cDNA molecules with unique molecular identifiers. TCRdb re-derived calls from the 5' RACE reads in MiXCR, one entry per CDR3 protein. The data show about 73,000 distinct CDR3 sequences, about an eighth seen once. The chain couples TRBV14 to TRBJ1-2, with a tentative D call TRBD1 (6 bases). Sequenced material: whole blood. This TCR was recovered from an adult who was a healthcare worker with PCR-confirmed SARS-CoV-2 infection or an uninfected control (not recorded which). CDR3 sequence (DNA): TGTGCCAGCAGCCGCCCAGGGGACTATGGCTACACCTTC. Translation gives CASSRPGDYGYTF.